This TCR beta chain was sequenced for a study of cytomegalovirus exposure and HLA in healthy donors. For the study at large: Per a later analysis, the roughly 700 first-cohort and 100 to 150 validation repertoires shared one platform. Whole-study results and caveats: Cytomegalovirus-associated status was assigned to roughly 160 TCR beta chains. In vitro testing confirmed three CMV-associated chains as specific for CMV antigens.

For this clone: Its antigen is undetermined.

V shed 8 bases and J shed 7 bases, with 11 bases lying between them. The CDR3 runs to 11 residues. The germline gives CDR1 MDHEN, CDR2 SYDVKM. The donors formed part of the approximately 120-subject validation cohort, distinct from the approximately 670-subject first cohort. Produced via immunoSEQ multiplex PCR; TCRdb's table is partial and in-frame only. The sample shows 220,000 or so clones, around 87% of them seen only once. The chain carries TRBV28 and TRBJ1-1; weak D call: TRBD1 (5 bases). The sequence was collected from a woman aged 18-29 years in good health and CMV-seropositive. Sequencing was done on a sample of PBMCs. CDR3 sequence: CASLFGGEAFF. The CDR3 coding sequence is TGTGCCAGCCTGTTCGGGGGTGAAGCTTTCTTT.